The TCR beta chain described here comes from a study of Tregs in tolerant kidney transplant recipients. Unstimulated Tregs (CD4+CD25+CD127-) and CD4+CD25- non-Tregs were sorted from PBMCs. Sequencing used immunoSEQ multiplex PCR; TCRdb keeps in-frame clones, though not all of them. The sample consists of 85,000 to 100,000 clones, 93% of them appearing once. V lost 2 bases, J lost 10 bases, and 6 bases lay in between. This CDR3 region has 11 residues. The germline V gene encodes CDR1 MNHEY and CDR2 SVGAGI. V and J are TRBV6-5 and TRBJ2-4, with no clear D. The clonotype comes from a human donor who received a combined kidney and bone marrow transplant. The sequenced sample was CD4+ T cells from blood, obtained before the transplant. As DNA, the CDR3 is TGTGCCAGCAGTTACGGCCGTATTCAGTACTTC. Translated, it gives CASSYGRIQYF.